The 11 T cell receptor beta chains below come from one sample, sequenced in a study of blood T cell repertoires in COVID-19 (dated by TCRdb to the early 2020s). Receptors were amplified or captured by the immunoSEQ multiplex PCR assay. Here the immuneACCESS table is served through TCRdb, limited to in-frame sequences with V and J called. Missing clones are a known gap in these copies; in checked studies unresolved V genes cover under half, and the rest lacks a known reason. The sample table contains 26,000 or so clones; only one count was recorded for around 90% of them. About 5.8% of the sample lies in the top ten. Sequencing was done on a sample of peripheral blood. The receptor set was obtained from a man between 60 and 75 years old with active COVID-19.

V and J are TRBV27 and TRBJ1-6, with D possibly matching TRBD1 (6 bases). Per the germline V gene, CDR1 is MNHEY and CDR2 is SMNVEV (reference sequence). The CDR3 runs to 13 residues. The V gene lost 9 bases and the J gene lost 7 bases, with 13 bases spanning the gap. Here the CDR3 DNA reads TGTGCCAGAGAGGACAGAAGAAATTCACCCCTCCACTTT. Protein sequence: CAREDRRNSPLHF.

This chain uses TRBV3-1 (or the pseudogene TRBV3-2) with TRBJ2-1; 7 nucleotides align to TRBD1. The V segment lost 4 bases and the J segment 3 bases; nucleotides outside the gene matches: 12. Germline assignment: CDR1 LGHDT and CDR2 YNNKEL (reference sequence). This CDR3 has 17 amino acids. CDR3 bases: TGTGCCAGCAGCCGACAGAACTCACGGGACAGCTACAATGAGCAGTTCTTC. Amino acids: CASSRQNSRDSYNEQFF.

V usage is TRBV10-3 and J usage is TRBJ1-1; D may be TRBD1 (5 bases). Germline loops: CDR1 ENHRY, CDR2 SYGVKD. The CDR3 is made up of 14 amino acids. Trimming pared 4 bases from V and 1 base from J, leaving 10 bases between. CDR3 in amino acids: CAISVDIGNTEAFF. In nucleotides, the CDR3 is TGTGCCATCAGTGTGGACATAGGGAACACTGAAGCTTTCTTT.

This clone has a handful of counts. V gene TRBV19 combines with J gene TRBJ1-5; 7 bases are a match to TRBD1. This CDR3 has 15 residues. CDR1 and CDR2 (germline): LNHDA, SQIVND (reference sequence). V was clipped by 6 bases and J by 9 bases; unmatched bases: 14. In DNA form, the CDR3 reads TGTGCCAGTAGCCTTTCTGACAGGGAGCTCTGGCCCCAGCATTTT. As protein: CASSLSDRELWPQHF.

This clone occurred once. The chain combines TRBV4-2 with TRBJ2-6, with TRBD2 matching 11 bases. The ends lost 4 bases at V and 0 bases at J; junction bases unmatched: 2. The germline CDR1 and CDR2 sequences are LGHNA and YNFKEQ. This CDR3 comprises 17 residues. The CDR3 bases are TGTGCCAGCAGCCGTAGCGGGGGGGACTCTGGGGCCAACGTCCTGACTTTC. This translates into CASSRSGGDSGANVLTF.

The chain links TRBV18 to TRBJ2-5; TRBD1 might be the D (6 bases). Deletions cut 4 bases from V and 5 bases from J, with 14 bases between. CDR1 and CDR2 (germline): KGHSH, LQKENI. The CDR3 length is 14 residues. CDR3: CASSRSQGMETQYF. The DNA for the CDR3 is TGTGCCAGCTCACGCTCCCAGGGGATGGAGACCCAGTACTTC.

The V call is TRBV6-5, the J call TRBJ1-3; D might be TRBD1 (6 bases). The germline V and J ends were trimmed by 0 bases and 4 bases, with 10 bases remaining between them. CDR3 size: 15 residues. Germline V gene lookup returns CDR1 MNHEY and CDR2 SVGAGI. The CDR3 region has the DNA TGTGCCAGCAGTTACTCACAGGGCTCCGGAAACACCATATATTTT. Residues: CASSYSQGSGNTIYF.

This rearrangement joins TRBV1 to TRBJ2-1; the table's D call, TRBD2, was not checked against the DNA. TRBV1 is a pseudogene. CDR3 size: 15 residues. The CDR3 nucleotides are TGCACCAGCGCCATACTAGCGGGGGGGCGGAATGAGCAGTTCTTC. Translated: CTSAILAGGRNEQFF.

The rearrangement joins TRBV7-9 to TRBJ2-1; possible D gene TRBD2, 5 bases. Germline V gene sequence: CDR1 SEHNR, CDR2 FQNEAQ (reference sequence). The CDR3 consists of 14 residues. Deletions cut 2 bases from V and 6 bases from J, with 11 bases between. The CDR3 protein is CASSLNLLVNEQFF. As DNA, the CDR3 is TGTGCCAGCAGCTTAAACTTACTAGTCAATGAGCAGTTCTTC.

This clone has just a few counts. The rearrangement joins TRBV27 to TRBJ2-7; the D gene is possibly TRBD2 (6 bases). The CDR3 length is 13 residues. Trimming cost V 8 bases and J 0 bases, with 11 bases left between them. Germline values: CDR1 MNHEY, CDR2 SMNVEV (reference sequence). The DNA of the CDR3 is TGTGCCAGCGCCCCCGGGAGCTCCTACGAGCAGTACTTC. Translating gives CASAPGSSYEQYF.

The chain employs TRBV5-4 and TRBJ2-7; 8 bases line up with TRBD1. The CDR3 sequence is 15 residues long. The V gene's germline CDR1 is SGHNT and CDR2 YYREEE (reference sequence). The V and J ends lost 0 bases and 4 bases, in that order; junction bases with no gene match: 6. The CDR3 here is CASSLGGQGLYEQYF. DNA of the CDR3: TGTGCCAGCAGCTTGGGAGGACAGGGCTTATACGAGCAGTACTTC.